This T cell receptor (beta chain) was obtained from a study of blood T cell repertoires in COVID-19 (dated by TCRdb to the early 2020s). Background on the whole study: The collaborator samples originated in the United States, Italy and Spain and spanned the acute and convalescent phases of COVID-19. A de-identified subject ID, COVID-19 status, age in years and sex were almost always included in the sample metadata. Where available, HLA class I and class II types were taken from metadata supplied by the sample provider and were not determined by assay-based typing. The prospective study material was composed of cDNA or gDNA derived from T cells, B-cell-depleted T cells, or PBMCs. Subjects who had been exposed to COVID-19, were actively infected with it, or had recovered from it provided the deeply sampled blood TCRbeta repertoires that made up the dataset. The repertoires were made available in a free public database intended to serve as a resource for research on the immune response to SARS-CoV-2. Samples came from the ongoing ImmuneRACE study (first 160 participants) plus 1,254 subjects from 6 global collaborators.

Samples from volunteer blood donors who had recovered from COVID-19 were contributed by a second Seattle source. The collaborating institutions used their own protocols to collect whole blood in K2EDTA tubes. For TCRbeta analysis, collaborators shipped samples as frozen whole blood, isolated PBMCs, or DNA extracted from either of those sample types. As regards this clone: Its antigen specificity is not known. No per-base quality is available; no much larger clone lies one base away.

The germline V gene (reference sequence) specifies GTSNPN as CDR1 and SVGIG as CDR2. V and J are trimmed by 3 bases and 1 base, and the gene matches miss 11 bases of the junction. The CDR3 contains 17 residues, cysteine and phenylalanine counted. Just the 51-base CDR3 DNA is kept, in frame starting at base 1. Broad study findings and their caveats: The amount of clinical and demographic metadata varied by source and participant and was provided uncurated.

TCRbeta CDR3 regions were amplified from genomic DNA using the immunoSEQ Assay, a bias-controlled multiplex PCR. As for how the authors treated the data: Nucleated cell counts per sample were estimated from amplification of reference gene primers within the assay. To quantify the absolute abundance of each unique TCRbeta CDR3 rearrangement, sequence reads were collapsed and filtered. For each sample, productive Simpson clonality was calculated as the square root of Simpson's diversity index across productive rearrangements. TCRdb re-hosts the immuneACCESS table, in-frame sequences only. Its copies lack some clones; in the studies checked, an unresolved V gene accounts for under half of them, and the cause for the rest is not known. Clone size and the V and J calls come from that table; the DNA yielded D and trimming. Present in this sample are a few hundred thousand clones, 86% of which were seen just once. Around 2.2% of the sample rests with the top ten.

Source material: peripheral blood. The chain is assembled from TRBV30 and TRBJ2-4, with 8 bases aligning to TRBD2. This clonotype was obtained from a man aged 25-45 years who had recovered from COVID-19. The CDR3: CAWSRPGGGTAKNIQYF. The bases read TGTGCCTGGAGCCGGCCCGGGGGGGGAACGGCCAAAAACATTCAGTACTTC.